The source of this TCR beta chain is a study of T-cell memory formation after mild COVID-19. Study background: TCR clusters were mostly donor specific. Overall study findings and caveats: Contracting clones localized mainly to CM and EM when CD4+ and mainly to EMRA when CD8+. Cross-reactive memory appears to have joined, as suggested by some responding clones showing up in pre-infection memory.

Constant-segment primers served in 5'RACE that generated TCR alpha and TCR beta cDNA libraries bearing sample barcodes and UMIs. TCRdb passed the 5' RACE reads through MiXCR, listing each CDR3 protein once. The sample carries approximately 260,000 distinct CDR3 sequences, roughly 15% recorded once. CDR1 DFQATT and CDR2 SNEGSKA come from the germline V gene (reference sequence). This CDR3 has 14 amino acids. Trimming removed 3 bases from V and 3 bases from J, with 12 bases in between. Of note for this clonotype: Its antigen is unknown.

This clonotype originated in a man between 18 and 29 years old who had mild COVID-19 (a few samples of this study predate the infection). Cell type and time point are not known. This chain links TRBV20-1 with TRBJ1-5, with D possibly being TRBD1 (6 bases). The specimen sequenced was PBMCs or a T cell subset sorted from them (not recorded which). CDR3 loop: CSASDGQYNQPQHF. The CDR3 DNA is TGCAGTGCTAGTGATGGACAGTACAATCAGCCCCAGCATTTT.